Following are 14 T cell receptor beta chains from one sample sequenced in a study of cytomegalovirus exposure and HLA in healthy donors. It was with 60 Vbeta and 13 Jbeta primers that the PCR ran. Here immunoSEQ multiplex PCR was the method, and the copy in TCRdb shows in-frame clones only, minus some. Among under 150,000 clones, over 60% were seen once, and the ten largest hold about 3.1%. The material sequenced was PBMCs. The receptor set was obtained from a human donor in good health.

This clone was detected only a few times. As DNA, the CDR3 is TGTGCCAGCAGCCCCTGGAGCGGCTTCACAGATACGCAGTATTTT. Protein sequence: CASSPWSGFTDTQYF. The chain couples TRBV6-5 to TRBJ2-3, with TRBD2 as a possible D gene (5 bases). CDR1 is MNHEY, CDR2 SVGAGI, per germline. The CDR3 has 15 amino acids. V was cut by 6 bases and J by 2 bases, with 15 bases left in between.

The V gene is TRBV6-1, the J gene TRBJ1-5, with D uncertain. The CDR3 has 15 residues. Germline V CDR1 and CDR2: MNHNS, SASEGT. V was trimmed by 4 bases and J by 2 bases, leaving 12 bases between them. The CDR3 sequence: CASSVGDTGNQPQHF. As DNA, the CDR3 is TGTGCCAGCAGTGTGGGCGATACGGGCAATCAGCCCCAGCATTTT.

This rearrangement joins TRBV30 to TRBJ2-7, with a weak D call TRBD1 (6 bases). Germline CDR1 GTSNPN, CDR2 SVGIG (reference sequence). The length of the CDR3 is 13 residues. V was shortened by 3 bases and J by 3 bases, with 12 bases between the two germline ends. The CDR3 loop is CAWSGSDSYEQYF. DNA of the CDR3: TGTGCCTGGAGCGGATCGGACAGCTACGAGCAGTACTTC.

The rearrangement uses TRBV6-6 and TRBJ1-5, with TRBD1 matching 9 bases. J lost 5 bases, V lost 5 bases, and 4 bases had no gene match. The CDR3 is 14 amino acids. Germline CDR1 is MNHNY and CDR2 is SVGAGI (reference sequence). The CDR3 loop reads CASSLDRGDQPQHF. The CDR3 nucleotides read TGTGCCAGCAGTCTGGACAGGGGAGATCAGCCCCAGCATTTT.

V usage is TRBV7-9 and J usage is TRBJ1-2, with D perhaps matching TRBD1 (5 bases). The ends were cut back, 1 base at V and 7 bases at J, with 13 bases in the middle. Germline V gives CDR1 SEHNR, CDR2 FQNEAQ (reference sequence). CDR3 length: 14 residues. The CDR3, as DNA: TGTGCCAGCAGCTTAGAGGGGCGTCGCAGTGGCTACACCTTC. As protein: CASSLEGRRSGYTF.

The chain is built from TRBV6-1 and TRBJ1-2; unclear D gene. CDR1 MNHNS and CDR2 SASEGT come from the germline V gene. This CDR3 has 13 residues. V was pared by 0 bases and J by 5 bases, with 7 bases between. Here the CDR3 DNA reads TGTGCCAGCAGTGAAGCGGTTACATATGGCTACACCTTC. Translated, it gives CASSEAVTYGYTF.

The chain employs TRBV2 and TRBJ1-1; 7 bases align to TRBD1. This CDR3 contains 15 residues. The junction had 4 bases not matched to a gene; V was cut back by 2 bases and J by 1 base. The germline V gene has CDR1 SNHLY and CDR2 FYNNEI. The CDR3, as DNA: TGTGCCAGCAGTGAAAGTAGGACAGGGAACACTGAAGCTTTCTTT. Amino acids: CASSESRTGNTEAFF.

There are a few counts of this clone. The V gene is TRBV5-1, the J gene TRBJ2-3, with TRBD2 matching 8 bases. V lost 2 bases, J lost 7 bases, and 9 bases stayed unmatched. In germline, CDR1 is SGHRS, CDR2 YFSETQ. CDR3 length: 15 amino acids. The CDR3 reads CASSFMAGGGNTQYF. The CDR3 DNA reads TGCGCCAGCAGCTTTATGGCAGGCGGGGGGAATACGCAGTATTTT.

The gene calls are TRBV27 and TRBJ2-3; 8 nucleotides line up with TRBD2. Germline assignment: CDR1 MNHEY and CDR2 SMNVEV (reference sequence). Germline trimming cut 3 bases from V and 0 bases from J; bases unmatched to any gene: 11. The CDR3 is 18 residues long. CDR3 region: CASSFRTGGDTSTDTQYF. The CDR3 DNA reads TGTGCCAGCAGTTTCCGCACCGGGGGGGACACTAGCACAGATACGCAGTATTTT.

This clone was seen a few times. The genes are TRBV10-3 and TRBJ1-4, with D unclear. Per the germline V gene, CDR1 is ENHRY and CDR2 is SYGVKD. Deletions cut 4 bases from V and 2 bases from J, with 14 bases between. This CDR3 contains 16 residues. CDR3 nucleotide sequence: TGTGCCATCAGTGCAACAGAAGTTGGGACTAATGAAAAACTGTTTTTT. Its translation is CAISATEVGTNEKLFF.

The chain combines TRBV7-9 with TRBJ2-5; a possible D gene is TRBD1 (7 bases). The DNA end is more similar to TRBJ2-7, so the J call may be wrong. Germline lookup yields CDR1 SEHNR and CDR2 FQNEAQ (reference sequence). The CDR3 totals 17 residues. The CDR3, as DNA: TGTGCCAGCAGTAACGGAGGGGGCGAGAACCTTTCCTACGAGCAGTACTTC. It codes for CASSNGGGENLSYEQYF.

The V call is TRBV7-9, the J call TRBJ2-2, with TRBD1 matching over 12 bases. The CDR3 is 14 residues long. The V segment lost 6 bases and the J segment 7 bases; nucleotides outside the gene matches: 3. The germline V gene encodes CDR1 SEHNR and CDR2 FQNEAQ (reference sequence). This CDR3 reads CASRGQGANGELFF. The CDR3 DNA is TGTGCCAGCAGGGGACAGGGGGCTAACGGGGAGCTGTTTTTT. Drawing the rest from reference TRBV7-9 and TRBJ2-2, the complete variable domain is DTGVSQNPRHKITKRGQNVTFRCDPISEHNRLYWYRQTLGQGPEFLTYFQNEAQLEKSRLLSDRFSAERPKGSFSTLEIQRTEQGDSAMYLCASRGQGANGELFFGEGSRLTVL.

V and J are TRBV19 and TRBJ2-2; 9 bases match TRBD2. The J segment lost 3 bases and the V segment lost 5 bases, leaving 7 bases of the junction unmatched. The CDR3 totals 16 residues. Germline lookup yields CDR1 LNHDA and CDR2 SQIVND (reference sequence). CDR3 DNA sequence: TGTGCCAGTAGTTCCAGCGGGAGGACTTACACCGGGGAGCTGTTTTTT. Residues: CASSSSGRTYTGELFF.

This sequence joins TRBV7-3 and TRBJ2-3; 11 bases fit TRBD2. The J segment lost 4 bases and the V segment lost 2 bases, leaving 8 bases of the junction unmatched. The CDR3 is 17 amino acids. Germline values: CDR1 SGHTA, CDR2 FQGTGA. CDR3 loop: CASSLLTSGTCPDTQYF. The CDR3 DNA reads as TGTGCCAGCAGCTTACTGACTAGCGGGACCTGCCCAGATACGCAGTATTTT. Full variable domain (rest looked up from reference TRBV7-3 and TRBJ2-3): GAGVSQTPSNKVTEKGKYVELRCDPISGHTALYWYRQSLGQGPEFLIYFQGTGAADDSGLPNDRFFAVRPEGSVSTLKIQRTERGDSAVYLCASSLLTSGTCPDTQYFGPGTRLTVL.